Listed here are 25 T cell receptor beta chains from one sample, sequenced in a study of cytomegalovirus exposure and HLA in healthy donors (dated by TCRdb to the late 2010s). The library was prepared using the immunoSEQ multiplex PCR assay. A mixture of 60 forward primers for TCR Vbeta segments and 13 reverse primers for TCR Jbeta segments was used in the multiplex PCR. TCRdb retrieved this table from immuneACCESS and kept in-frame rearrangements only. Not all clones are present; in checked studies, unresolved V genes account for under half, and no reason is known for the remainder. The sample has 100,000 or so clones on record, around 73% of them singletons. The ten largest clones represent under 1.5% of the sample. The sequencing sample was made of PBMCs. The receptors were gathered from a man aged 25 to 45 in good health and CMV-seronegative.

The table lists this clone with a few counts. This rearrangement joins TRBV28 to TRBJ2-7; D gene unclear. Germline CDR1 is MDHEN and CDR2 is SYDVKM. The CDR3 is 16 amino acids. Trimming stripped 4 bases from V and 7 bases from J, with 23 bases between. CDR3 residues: CASSYPAAVFFGEQYF. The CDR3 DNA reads TGTGCCAGCAGTTACCCGGCGGCAGTGTTCTTCGGAGAGCAGTACTTC. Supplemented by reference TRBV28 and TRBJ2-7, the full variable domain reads DVKVTQSSRYLVKRTGEKVFLECVQDMDHENMFWYRQDPGLGLRLIYFSYDVKMKEKGDIPEGYSVSREKKERFSLILESASTNQTSMYLCASSYPAAVFFGEQYFGPGTRLTVT.

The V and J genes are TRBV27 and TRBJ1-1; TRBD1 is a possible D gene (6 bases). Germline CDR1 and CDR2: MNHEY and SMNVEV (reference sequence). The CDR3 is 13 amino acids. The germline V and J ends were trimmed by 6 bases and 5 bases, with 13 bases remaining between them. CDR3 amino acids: CASRETGVTEAFF. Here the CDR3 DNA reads TGTGCCAGCAGGGAGACAGGTGTTACTGAAGCTTTCTTT.

The CDR3 reads CASSFRTTVNTEAFF. Written as DNA, the CDR3 is TGTGCCAGCAGTTTCCGGACTACAGTGAACACTGAAGCTTTCTTT. V gene TRBV6-5 combines with J gene TRBJ1-1; no reliable D call. The CDR3 is 15 residues long. Germline assignment: CDR1 MNHEY and CDR2 SVGAGI. The V and J ends lost 4 bases and 0 bases respectively, with 12 bases between them.

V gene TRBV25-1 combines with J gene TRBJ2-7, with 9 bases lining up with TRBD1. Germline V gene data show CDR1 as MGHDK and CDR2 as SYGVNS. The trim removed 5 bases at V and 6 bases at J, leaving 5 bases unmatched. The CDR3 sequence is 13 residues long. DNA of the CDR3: TGTGCCAGCAGTAGACGGACAGGGGTCGAGCAGTACTTC. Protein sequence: CASSRRTGVEQYF.

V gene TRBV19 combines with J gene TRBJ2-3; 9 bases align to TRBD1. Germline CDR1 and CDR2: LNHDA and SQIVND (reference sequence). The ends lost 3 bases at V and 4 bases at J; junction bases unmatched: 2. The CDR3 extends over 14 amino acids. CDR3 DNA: TGTGCCAGTAGTATCCGGGACAGGGCAGATACGCAGTATTTT. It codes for CASSIRDRADTQYF.

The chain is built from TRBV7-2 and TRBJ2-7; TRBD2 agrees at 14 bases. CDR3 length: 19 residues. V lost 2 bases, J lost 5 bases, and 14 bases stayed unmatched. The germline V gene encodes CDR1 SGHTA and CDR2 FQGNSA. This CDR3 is CASSLLRLAGGVARHEQYF. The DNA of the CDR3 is TGTGCCAGCAGCTTACTCCGACTAGCGGGGGGGGTAGCCCGCCACGAGCAGTACTTC.

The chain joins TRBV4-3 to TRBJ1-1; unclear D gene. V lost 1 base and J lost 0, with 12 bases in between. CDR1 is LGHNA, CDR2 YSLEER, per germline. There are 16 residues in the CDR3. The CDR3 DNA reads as TGCGCCAGCAGCCAAGGATCGGGGTCTTTGAACACTGAAGCTTTCTTT. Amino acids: CASSQGSGSLNTEAFF.

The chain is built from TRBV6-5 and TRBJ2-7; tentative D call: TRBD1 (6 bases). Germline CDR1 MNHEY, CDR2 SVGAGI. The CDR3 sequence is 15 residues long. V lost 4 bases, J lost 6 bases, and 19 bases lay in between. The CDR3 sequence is CASSSPRQAKGEQYF. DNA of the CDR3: TGTGCCAGCAGTTCTCCCCGACAGGCGAAGGGCGAGCAGTACTTC.

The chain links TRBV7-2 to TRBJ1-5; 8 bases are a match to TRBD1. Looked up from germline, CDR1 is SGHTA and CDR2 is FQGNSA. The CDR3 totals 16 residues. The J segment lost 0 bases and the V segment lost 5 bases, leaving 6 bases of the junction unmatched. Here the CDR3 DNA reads TGTGCCAGCAGCGTATCAGGGGGCTTTAGCAATCAGCCCCAGCATTTT. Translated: CASSVSGGFSNQPQHF.

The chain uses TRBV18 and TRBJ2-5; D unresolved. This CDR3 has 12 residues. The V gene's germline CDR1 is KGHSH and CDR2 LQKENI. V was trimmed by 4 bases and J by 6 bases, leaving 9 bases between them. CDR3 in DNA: TGTGCCAGCTCACGCACCAGTCAGACCCAGTACTTC. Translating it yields CASSRTSQTQYF.

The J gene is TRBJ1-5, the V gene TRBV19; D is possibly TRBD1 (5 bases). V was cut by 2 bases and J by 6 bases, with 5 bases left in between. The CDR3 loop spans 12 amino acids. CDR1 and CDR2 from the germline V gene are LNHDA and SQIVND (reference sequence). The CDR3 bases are TGTGCCAGTAGTATAAGGGGTCAGCCCCAGCATTTT. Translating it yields CASSIRGQPQHF.

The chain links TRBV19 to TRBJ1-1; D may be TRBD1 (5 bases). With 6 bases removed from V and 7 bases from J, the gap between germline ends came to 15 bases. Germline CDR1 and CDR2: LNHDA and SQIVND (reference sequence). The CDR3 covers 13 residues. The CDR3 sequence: CASSSSTAHEAFF. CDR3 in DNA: TGTGCCAGTAGCTCCTCGACAGCCCATGAAGCTTTCTTT.

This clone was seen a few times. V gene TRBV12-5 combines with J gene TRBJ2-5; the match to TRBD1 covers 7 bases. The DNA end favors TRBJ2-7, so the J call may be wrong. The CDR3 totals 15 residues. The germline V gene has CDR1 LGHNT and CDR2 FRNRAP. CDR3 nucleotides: TGTGCTAGTGGACCTACCACAGGGGTAGTCCACGAGCAGTACTTC. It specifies CASGPTTGVVHEQYF.

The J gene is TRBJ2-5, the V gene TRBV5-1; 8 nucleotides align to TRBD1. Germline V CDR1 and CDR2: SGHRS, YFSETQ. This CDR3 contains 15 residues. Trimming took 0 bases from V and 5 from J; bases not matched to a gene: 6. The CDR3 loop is CASSLGQGARETQYF. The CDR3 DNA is TGCGCCAGCAGCTTGGGGCAGGGGGCGCGGGAGACCCAGTACTTC.

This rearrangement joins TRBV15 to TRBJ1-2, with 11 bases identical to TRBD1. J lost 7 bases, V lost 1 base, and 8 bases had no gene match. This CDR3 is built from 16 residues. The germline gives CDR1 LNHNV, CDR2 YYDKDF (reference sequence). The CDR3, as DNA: TGTGCCACCAGCAGAGTTCCGGGACAGGGGGACATTGGCTACACCTTC. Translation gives CATSRVPGQGDIGYTF.

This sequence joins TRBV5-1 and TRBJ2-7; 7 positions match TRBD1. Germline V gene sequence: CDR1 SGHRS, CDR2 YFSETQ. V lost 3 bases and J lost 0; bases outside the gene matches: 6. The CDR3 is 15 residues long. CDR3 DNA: TGCGCCAGCAGCTCCTTAGGGGGCCTCTCCTACGAGCAGTACTTC. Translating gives CASSSLGGLSYEQYF. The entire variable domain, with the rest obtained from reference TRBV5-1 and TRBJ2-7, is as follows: KAGVTQTPRYLIKTRGQQVTLSCSPISGHRSVSWYQQTPGQGLQFLFEYFSETQRNKGNFPGRFSGRQFSNSRSEMNVSTLELGDSALYLCASSSLGGLSYEQYFGPGTRLTVT.

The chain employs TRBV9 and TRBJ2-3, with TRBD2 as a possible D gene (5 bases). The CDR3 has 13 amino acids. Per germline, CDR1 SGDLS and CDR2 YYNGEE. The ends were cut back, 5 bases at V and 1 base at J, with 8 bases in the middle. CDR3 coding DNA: TGTGCCAGCAGGGATAGCGGCACAGATACGCAGTATTTT. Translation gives CASRDSGTDTQYF.

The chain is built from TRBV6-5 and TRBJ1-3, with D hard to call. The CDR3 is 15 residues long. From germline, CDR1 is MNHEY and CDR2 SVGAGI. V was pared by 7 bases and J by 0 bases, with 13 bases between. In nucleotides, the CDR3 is TGTGCCAGCACTCTCTCGGGGTTCTCTGGAAACACCATATATTTT. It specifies CASTLSGFSGNTIYF.

The CDR3 DNA reads as TGTGCCATCAGTGAGGAGGCTGGCTACACCTTC. Translation: CAISEEAGYTF. J is TRBJ1-2 and V is TRBV10-3, with D hard to call. V dropped 2 bases and J dropped 7 bases, with 5 bases sitting between them. This CDR3 region has 11 residues. Germline CDR1 and CDR2: ENHRY and SYGVKD.

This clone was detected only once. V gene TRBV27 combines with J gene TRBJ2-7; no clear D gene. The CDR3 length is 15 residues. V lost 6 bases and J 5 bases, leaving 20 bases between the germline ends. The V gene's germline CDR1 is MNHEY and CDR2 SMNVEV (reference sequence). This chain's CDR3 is CASSPQVWALDEQYF. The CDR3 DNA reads TGTGCCAGCAGCCCTCAGGTCTGGGCCCTGGACGAGCAGTACTTC.

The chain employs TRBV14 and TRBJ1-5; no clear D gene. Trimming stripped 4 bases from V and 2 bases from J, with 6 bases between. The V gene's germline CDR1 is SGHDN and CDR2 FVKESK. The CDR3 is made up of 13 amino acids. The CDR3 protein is CASSLQRNQPQHF. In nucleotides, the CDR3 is TGTGCCAGCAGCCTACAGCGCAATCAGCCCCAGCATTTT.

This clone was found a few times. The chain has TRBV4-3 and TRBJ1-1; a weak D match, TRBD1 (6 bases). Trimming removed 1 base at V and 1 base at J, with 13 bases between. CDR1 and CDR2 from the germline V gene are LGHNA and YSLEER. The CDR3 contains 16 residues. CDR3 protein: CASSQGLPDRNTEAFF. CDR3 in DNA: TGCGCCAGCAGCCAAGGACTTCCGGACAGGAACACTGAAGCTTTCTTT.

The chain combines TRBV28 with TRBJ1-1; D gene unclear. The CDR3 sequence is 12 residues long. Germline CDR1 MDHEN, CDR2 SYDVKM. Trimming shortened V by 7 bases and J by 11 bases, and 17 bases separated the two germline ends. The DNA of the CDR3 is TGTGCCAGCACCGATCTCTTTGAGAAGGCTTTCTTT. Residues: CASTDLFEKAFF.

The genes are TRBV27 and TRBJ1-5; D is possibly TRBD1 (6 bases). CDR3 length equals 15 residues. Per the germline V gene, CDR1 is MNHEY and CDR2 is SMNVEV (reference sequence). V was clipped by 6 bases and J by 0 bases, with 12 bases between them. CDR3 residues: CASRRRDNSNQPQHF. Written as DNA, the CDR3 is TGTGCCAGCAGACGCCGGGACAATAGCAATCAGCCCCAGCATTTT.

CDR3 sequence (DNA): TGTGCCAGCAGCCCTTATGCTTCTTTACAGGGAACCTACGAGCAGTACTTC. It specifies CASSPYASLQGTYEQYF. The chain has TRBV5-6 and TRBJ2-7; D is possibly TRBD1 (6 bases). Per germline, CDR1 SGHDT and CDR2 YYEEEE. The V gene lost 4 bases and the J gene lost 2 bases, with 22 bases spanning the gap. This CDR3 contains 17 residues.